These 27 T cell receptor beta chains were all obtained from the same sample, sequenced in a study of T cells expressing NK-cell markers. No DNA is given; TCRdb re-called the 5' RACE reads and lists each CDR3 protein once. The sample includes about 260,000 distinct CDR3 sequences. Sequencing used blood T cells: a sorted CD56 or NKG2C T cell subset, CD4+ or CD8+ T cells, or bulk PBMC T cells (not recorded which). The receptors derive from a woman aged 18-69 years in good health.

The chain links TRBV10-3 to TRBJ2-1; TCRdb lists TRBD2, though no DNA is available to test this call. CDR3 length: 18 residues. Per germline, CDR1 ENHRY and CDR2 SYGVKD. The CDR3 is CAISELAGGIPSYNEQFF.

The chain couples TRBV10-2 to TRBJ2-1; with no DNA, the TCRdb D assignment of TRBD2 cannot be verified. This CDR3 spans 17 amino acids. Germline CDR1 reads WSHSY; CDR2 reads SAAADI. CDR3 protein: CASSEPVGLAFYNEQFF.

The rearrangement uses TRBV7-3 and TRBJ2-1; TCRdb selects TRBD2, and the lack of DNA leaves this call unchecked. Germline loops: CDR1 SGHTA, CDR2 FQGTGA. CDR3 length equals 12 residues. The CDR3 sequence: CASSTSQGEQFF.

The J gene is TRBJ1-1, the V gene TRBV6-1; the TCRdb D gene call, TRBD1, has no DNA to confirm it. CDR1 and CDR2 (germline): MNHNS, SASEGT. The CDR3 is 16 amino acids. This chain's CDR3 is CASSPGLVTGGAEAFF.

The chain recombines TRBV12-3 or TRBV12-4 with TRBJ1-1; TCRdb lists TRBD1, though no DNA is available to test this call. CDR3 length equals 15 residues. The CDR3 is CASRRSRGPNTEAFF.

The rearrangement links TRBV5-1 to TRBJ1-5; the TCRdb call, TRBD1, lacks DNA for checking. The CDR3 is 15 amino acids. Germline V CDR1 and CDR2: SGHRS, YFSETQ. The CDR3 sequence: CASSPTGSSNQPQHF.

V and J are TRBV7-2 and TRBJ2-7; the D call from TCRdb, TRBD2, cannot be confirmed without DNA. This CDR3 contains 16 residues. Germline V gene lookup returns CDR1 SGHTA and CDR2 FQGNSA. The CDR3 sequence is CASSFSGGRASYEQYF.

The chain combines TRBV5-1 with TRBJ2-2. Germline loops: CDR1 SGHRS, CDR2 YFSETQ. The CDR3 length is 15 residues. CDR3 residues: CASSSTPQDTGELFF.

The chain links TRBV20-1 to TRBJ1-3; TCRdb's assignment of TRBD1 cannot be checked, as there is no DNA. The germline gives CDR1 DFQATT, CDR2 SNEGSKA (reference sequence). CDR3 size: 14 residues. CDR3 amino acids: CSASDRGQGNTIYF.

J is TRBJ1-2 and V is TRBV3-1; the TRBD1 assignment by TCRdb is unverifiable without DNA. There are 14 residues in the CDR3. Germline V gene sequence: CDR1 LGHDT, CDR2 YNNKEL (reference sequence). This CDR3 is CASSRNGGDYGYTF.

The chain uses TRBV11-1 and TRBJ2-1; TCRdb proposes TRBD1, but this gene call is untestable without DNA. Germline values: CDR1 SGHAT, CDR2 FQDESV (reference sequence). The CDR3 is 15 residues long. The chain's CDR3 is CASSLGQGSYNEQFF.

This sequence joins TRBV12-3 or TRBV12-4 and TRBJ2-3; TCRdb outputs TRBD1, but without DNA this stays unchecked. The CDR3 covers 15 residues. The CDR3 sequence: CASNSWDPSTDTQYF.

This chain uses TRBV20-1 with TRBJ2-5; the D gene TCRdb calls, TRBD1, cannot be checked with no DNA. Germline-derived CDR1 and CDR2 are DFQATT and SNEGSKA (reference sequence). This CDR3 has 14 amino acids. The CDR3 here is CSASWDTHRGTQYF.

This chain joins TRBV5-1 and TRBJ2-1; as DNA is missing, the TRBD2 call by TCRdb cannot be tested. The CDR3 has 16 amino acids. Germline CDR1 is SGHRS and CDR2 is YFSETQ. The CDR3 reads CASSLESRLGGGEQFF. The whole variable domain, filled in from reference TRBV5-1 and TRBJ2-1, reads KAGVTQTPRYLIKTRGQQVTLSCSPISGHRSVSWYQQTPGQGLQFLFEYFSETQRNKGNFPGRFSGRQFSNSRSEMNVSTLELGDSALYLCASSLESRLGGGEQFFGPGTRLTVL.

The chain uses TRBV28 and TRBJ2-3; the D call of TRBD2 rests on TCRdb alone, since no DNA is present to check it. Germline V gene data show CDR1 as MDHEN and CDR2 as SYDVKM. The CDR3 covers 17 residues. CDR3 residues: CASSSGTSGSRADTQYF.

The J gene is TRBJ2-2, the V gene TRBV20-1; TCRdb outputs TRBD2, but without DNA this stays unchecked. Germline CDR1 reads DFQATT; CDR2 reads SNEGSKA (reference sequence). The CDR3 loop spans 14 amino acids. CDR3 protein: CSAWDYANTGELFF.

J is TRBJ2-7 and V is TRBV20-1; TCRdb lists TRBD1, though no DNA is available to test this call. The CDR3 length is 14 residues. Germline V gives CDR1 DFQATT, CDR2 SNEGSKA (reference sequence). The chain's CDR3 is CSAREGGGAYEQYF.

The chain carries TRBV18 and TRBJ1-3; the TRBD1 assignment by TCRdb is unverifiable without DNA. Germline V gives CDR1 KGHSH, CDR2 LQKENI. The CDR3 contains 15 residues. CDR3 sequence reads: CASSPRRLSGNTIYF.

V gene TRBV6-5 combines with J gene TRBJ1-1. Germline V gene sequence: CDR1 MNHEY, CDR2 SVGAGI. The CDR3 length is 15 residues. CDR3 loop: CASSYSNEVGTEAFF.

This chain's CDR3 is CASRGRDRSFYEQYF. The rearrangement joins TRBV6-1 to TRBJ2-7; TCRdb's D gene call, TRBD2, goes unchecked for lack of DNA. The CDR3 runs to 15 residues. Germline V CDR1 and CDR2: MNHNS, SASEGT.

The J gene is TRBJ1-3, the V gene TRBV20-1. Looked up from germline, CDR1 is DFQATT and CDR2 is SNEGSKA (reference sequence). This CDR3 comprises 13 residues. The CDR3 protein is CSAYRGSGNTIYF.

This rearrangement joins TRBV7-2 to TRBJ2-7. The CDR3 is 15 residues long. CDR1 and CDR2 (germline): SGHTA, FQGNSA. Here the CDR3 reads CASSFDVVRSYEQYF.

This chain connects TRBV7-2 to TRBJ2-3; as DNA is missing, the TRBD1 call by TCRdb cannot be tested. Per the germline V gene, CDR1 is SGHTA and CDR2 is FQGNSA. The CDR3 runs to 15 residues. CDR3 region: CASSLSTGLTDTQYF.

The chain has TRBV20-1 and TRBJ1-4; TCRdb's D gene call, TRBD1, goes unchecked for lack of DNA. The CDR3 runs 14 residues. Germline values: CDR1 DFQATT, CDR2 SNEGSKA (reference sequence). This CDR3 reads CSARRAGLNEKLFF.

The chain uses TRBV20-1 and TRBJ2-7; there is no DNA to check the TCRdb D call of TRBD1. The V gene's germline CDR1 is DFQATT and CDR2 SNEGSKA (reference sequence). This CDR3 contains 12 residues. CDR3: CSASGTGYEQYF.

This sequence joins TRBV7-9 and TRBJ2-1; lacking DNA, the TRBD1 call made by TCRdb goes unchecked. This CDR3 comprises 17 residues. Germline CDR1 reads SEHNR; CDR2 reads FQNEAQ (reference sequence). This CDR3 is CASSLARPHAAYNEQFF.

The rearrangement joins TRBV7-9 to TRBJ1-6; TCRdb calls TRBD1, which cannot be checked without DNA. CDR3 length: 12 amino acids. The germline V gene has CDR1 SEHNR and CDR2 FQNEAQ (reference sequence). The CDR3 sequence is CATGQEGSPLHF.